The 27 T cell receptor beta chains reported below all come from one sample, sequenced in a study of identical twins (dated by TCRdb to 2016 to 2018). The method behind the library was 5' RACE. These reads were obtained on an Illumina HiSeq 2000. Starting from the raw public reads, TCRdb applied fastp trimming at Q25, assembled clones with MiXCR and retained in-frame beta chains. Every entry covers one CDR3 protein and lists the most common genes and DNA from its rows. For this sample there are about 890,000 distinct CDR3 sequences; 12% appear just once. The ten most abundant clones make up around 1.5% of the sample. The same data also contributed to another study, on yellow fever vaccine responses in identical twins.

The specimen sequenced was PBMCs. The receptors derive from a woman younger than 30 in good health.

This clonotype was seen only a few times. V is TRBV4-2 and J is TRBJ2-2; D remains unclear. Trimming removed 1 base at V and 6 bases at J, with 12 bases between. There are 15 residues in the CDR3. Per the germline V gene, CDR1 is LGHNA and CDR2 is YNFKEQ. The chain's CDR3 is CASSQGSGGAGELFF. CDR3 nucleotide sequence: TGTGCCAGCAGCCAAGGTTCCGGTGGGGCCGGGGAGCTGTTTTTT.

The chain carries TRBV2 and TRBJ2-1, with 9 bases identical to TRBD2. The CDR3 runs 15 residues. With V trimmed by 2 bases and J by 6 bases, 5 bases remained unmatched. Per germline, CDR1 SNHLY and CDR2 FYNNEI. The CDR3 DNA reads TGTGCCAGCAGTGAATTTAGCGGGAGTGGCAATGAGCAGTTCTTC. This translates into CASSEFSGSGNEQFF.

This clonotype was picked up a small number of times. The chain links TRBV5-4 to TRBJ2-1; 8 bases are a match to TRBD2. V trimming: 0 bases; J trimming: 6 bases; junction bases outside the gene matches: 11. The germline gives CDR1 SGHNT, CDR2 YYREEE (reference sequence). The CDR3 is made up of 17 amino acids. The CDR3 spells CASSLGRRREGRNEQFF. As DNA, the CDR3 is TGTGCCAGCAGCTTGGGTCGACGACGGGAGGGCCGCAATGAGCAGTTCTTC.

This chain connects TRBV5-6 to TRBJ1-6; D might be TRBD1 (5 bases). Trimming removed 7 bases from V and 7 bases from J, with 15 bases in between. Germline CDR1 and CDR2: SGHDT and YYEEEE. The CDR3 spans 14 residues. CDR3 DNA: TGTGCCAGCCTTGAACGGGACTGGAATTCACCCCTCCACTTT. Translation: CASLERDWNSPLHF.

This clonotype has a count of ten or more. This sequence joins TRBV11-2 and TRBJ1-6, with 7 nucleotides matching TRBD1. CDR3 length equals 14 residues. The germline CDR1 and CDR2 sequences are SGHAT and FQNNGV. V lost 3 bases to trimming and J lost 6 bases; unmatched junction nucleotides: 2. CDR3 in amino acids: CASSLGQTNSPLHF. For the CDR3, the DNA is TGTGCCAGCAGCTTGGGACAGACTAATTCACCCCTCCACTTT.

The chain employs TRBV2 and TRBJ1-6, with D unclear. The germline V and J ends were trimmed by 4 bases and 5 bases, with 15 bases remaining between them. This CDR3 has 16 amino acids. The V gene's germline CDR1 is SNHLY and CDR2 FYNNEI. Here the CDR3 DNA reads TGTGCCAGCAGTGCCCAACAGACGTCAAATAATTCACCCCTCCACTTT. Amino acid sequence: CASSAQQTSNNSPLHF.

The chain carries TRBV29-1 and TRBJ2-1; D is unresolved. The CDR3 covers 12 residues. Trimming took off 5 bases at V and 7 bases at J, with 12 bases between the two ends. Germline V gives CDR1 SQVTM, CDR2 ANQGSEA. The CDR3 region is CSVTVSRNEQFF. In DNA, the CDR3 is TGCAGCGTTACAGTTAGCCGGAATGAGCAGTTCTTC.

The rearrangement links TRBV5-1 to TRBJ2-7; 10 positions agree with TRBD1. The CDR3 length is 16 residues. CDR1 and CDR2 from the germline V gene are SGHRS and YFSETQ. J lost 6 bases, V lost 0 bases, and 9 bases had no gene match. CDR3 DNA: TGCGCCAGCAGCTTGGCCAGGGGACAGGGGTTTTTCGAGCAGTACTTC. It encodes CASSLARGQGFFEQYF.

In its sample, this clonotype was seen a few times. The chain combines TRBV2 with TRBJ2-3, with 14 bases matching TRBD2. This CDR3 spans 16 amino acids. V lost 7 bases and J lost 9; bases outside the gene matches: 12. Germline V gives CDR1 SNHLY, CDR2 FYNNEI. CDR3 sequence: CASTKRGTSGSRTQYF. In DNA, the CDR3 is TGTGCCAGCACCAAGAGGGGGACTAGCGGGAGCCGGACGCAGTATTTT.

This clonotype has a count of ten or more. The chain employs TRBV18 and TRBJ1-1; the D gene is possibly TRBD1 (5 bases). Germline CDR1 reads KGHSH; CDR2 reads LQKENI. This CDR3 spans 14 amino acids. Deletions cut 2 bases from V and 6 bases from J, with 13 bases between. The DNA of the CDR3 is TGTGCCAGCTCACCATGGACGTCGGGGCCTGAAGCTTTCTTT. This sequence encodes CASSPWTSGPEAFF.

DNA for the CDR3: TGTGCCAGCAGTACCTTGGGACTACCGAACACCGGGGAGCTGTTTTTT. This codes for CASSTLGLPNTGELFF. The chain carries TRBV27 and TRBJ2-2; 7 bases agree with TRBD2. Germline values: CDR1 MNHEY, CDR2 SMNVEV (reference sequence). The CDR3 loop spans 16 amino acids. The ends lost 5 bases at V and 0 bases at J; junction bases unmatched: 6.

DNA for the CDR3: TGTGCCAGCAGTTTAGGGGGCCTAAACACAGATACGCAGTATTTT. Encoded protein: CASSLGGLNTDTQYF. V is TRBV27 and J is TRBJ2-3; a possible D gene is TRBD1 (6 bases). The CDR3 runs to 15 residues. V gave up 2 bases and J gave up 2 bases, with 11 bases separating them. Looked up from germline, CDR1 is MNHEY and CDR2 is SMNVEV (reference sequence).

This clonotype was picked up a small number of times. The V gene is TRBV5-5, the J gene TRBJ1-6; a weak D match, TRBD1 (6 bases). Germline loops: CDR1 SGHKS, CDR2 YYEKEE (reference sequence). The CDR3 has 15 amino acids. The V gene lost 0 bases and the J gene lost 9 bases, with 13 bases spanning the gap. CDR3 sequence (DNA): TGTGCCAGCAGCTTGGCCGTGGGGGGCACTTCACCCCTCCACTTT. It yields the protein CASSLAVGGTSPLHF.

DNA for the CDR3: TGTGCTACTACTAGCGGGAGGTCCTCGGTGGATGAGCAGTTCTTC. The encoded protein is CATTSGRSSVDEQFF. The chain carries TRBV12-5 and TRBJ2-1; TRBD2 agrees at 12 bases. J gave up 8 bases and V 10 bases, and 12 bases lay outside the gene matches. The CDR3 consists of 15 residues. CDR1 and CDR2 from the germline V gene are LGHNT and FRNRAP.

This clonotype showed up just a few times. The chain has TRBV20-1 and TRBJ2-1; 10 bases fit TRBD2. CDR1 and CDR2 from the germline V gene are DFQATT and SNEGSKA (reference sequence). The CDR3 spans 18 residues. J was trimmed by 7 bases and V by 1 base; bases with no gene match: 16. The CDR3 DNA reads TGCAGTGCTAGAGCATACGGGACTAGCGCAGTGGCGCAAAATGAGCAGTTCTTC. Translation: CSARAYGTSAVAQNEQFF.

This clonotype has only a few counts. V usage is TRBV5-1 and J usage is TRBJ2-1, with D maybe TRBD2 (6 bases). V lost 2 bases to trimming and J lost 7 bases, with 16 bases between them. This CDR3 is built from 15 residues. CDR1 is SGHRS and CDR2 is YFSETQ in the germline V gene. CDR3: CASSLASDGGNEQFF. The CDR3 bases are TGCGCCAGCAGCTTAGCGTCTGACGGGGGTAATGAGCAGTTCTTC.

The chain is built from TRBV6-1 and TRBJ2-7; 11 positions agree with TRBD1. Germline V gene data show CDR1 as MNHNS and CDR2 as SASEGT. V shed 7 bases, J shed 3 bases, and the junction held 5 bases outside the gene matches. The length of the CDR3 is 14 residues. This CDR3 is CASTLGTGGYEQYF. CDR3 nucleotides: TGTGCCAGCACCCTTGGGACAGGGGGCTACGAGCAGTACTTC.

This clonotype showed up many times. An end of the junction does not agree with germline; a read error may underlie this. This chain joins TRBV5-1 and TRBJ2-5; D is possibly TRBD2 (6 bases). The germline V gene encodes CDR1 SGHRS and CDR2 YFSETQ. This CDR3 spans 11 amino acids. In nucleotides, the CDR3 is TGTGCCAGCACACGGGGGGAGACCCAGTACTTC. It is translated as CASTRGETQYF. Complete variable domain (other parts from reference TRBV5-1 and TRBJ2-5): KAGVTQTPRYLIKTRGQQVTLSCSPISGHRSVSWYQQTPGQGLQFLFEYFSETQRNKGNFPGRFSGRQFSNSRSEMNVSTLELGDSALYLCASTRGETQYFGPGTRLLVL.

The V and J genes are TRBV7-2 and TRBJ2-3; 10 nucleotides match TRBD2. The CDR3 sequence is 15 residues long. The J segment lost 6 bases and the V segment lost 5 bases, leaving 8 bases of the junction unmatched. Per germline, CDR1 SGHTA and CDR2 FQGNSA. The CDR3: CASSLTSGDWDTQYF. As DNA, the CDR3 is TGTGCCAGCAGCCTTACTAGCGGGGATTGGGATACGCAGTATTTT.

About this clonotype: Germline is not matched at one junction end, which may reflect a read error. V and J are TRBV29-1 and TRBJ2-7; no clear D. CDR1 and CDR2 (germline): SQVTM, ANQGSEA. CDR3 length: 11 amino acids. CDR3: CSAKREAERYF. CDR3 DNA sequence: TGCAGCGCGAAAAGGGAAGCCGAGCGGTACTTC.

Regarding this clonotype: This could be a read error, since a much larger clone is one nucleotide away. V gene TRBV28 combines with J gene TRBJ2-7; the D is unclear. The CDR3 runs to 13 residues. Germline V CDR1 and CDR2: MDHEN, SYDVKM. Here the CDR3 DNA reads TGTGCCAGAAGTTCAGACTCCGCCTACGAGCAGTACTTC. It codes for CARSSDSAYEQYF.

This chain joins TRBV20-1 and TRBJ1-5; possible D gene TRBD1, 5 bases. Trimming left V 6 bases short and J 3 bases short, with 21 bases between. CDR3 length: 16 amino acids. Germline CDR1 is DFQATT and CDR2 is SNEGSKA (reference sequence). CDR3 in DNA: TGCAGTGCCCTAGGGGAGTACACAGATTTCAATCAGCCCCAGCATTTT. Translating it yields CSALGEYTDFNQPQHF.

The J gene is TRBJ2-1, the V gene TRBV5-5; TRBD2 matches 8 bases. The CDR3 consists of 17 residues. Germline lookup yields CDR1 SGHKS and CDR2 YYEKEE (reference sequence). After removal of 5 bases from V and 6 bases from J, the junction contained 16 bases not matched to a gene. Here the CDR3 DNA reads TGTGCCAGCAGTCCTCCCCCCGGAGCGGGAGTCCGCAATGAGCAGTTCTTC. As protein: CASSPPPGAGVRNEQFF.

This clonotype was seen only a few times. The chain carries TRBV28 and TRBJ1-5, with unresolved D. This CDR3 spans 15 amino acids. The germline V gene has CDR1 MDHEN and CDR2 SYDVKM. V lost 2 bases to trimming and J lost 0 bases, with 8 bases between them. The CDR3 DNA follows: TGTGCCAGCAGTTTAGCAGAGTATAGCAATCAGCCCCAGCATTTT. Translation: CASSLAEYSNQPQHF.

This clonotype was recorded at least ten times. The chain joins TRBV7-8 to TRBJ2-2; D unresolved. This CDR3 is 12 amino acids long. V was pared by 5 bases and J by 4 bases, with 5 bases between. CDR1 SGHVS and CDR2 FQNEAQ come from the germline V gene. The CDR3 is CASSIRTGELFF. The DNA for the CDR3 is TGTGCCAGCAGCATCCGCACCGGGGAGCTGTTTTTT.

This clonotype has just a few counts. The rearrangement links TRBV7-2 to TRBJ2-7, with D perhaps TRBD1 (6 bases). The CDR3 extends over 13 amino acids. Germline CDR1 reads SGHTA; CDR2 reads FQGNSA. Trimming stripped 9 bases from V and 6 bases from J, with 18 bases between. The CDR3 bases are TGTGCCAGAGAGGGACAATTTGGTCGCGAGCAGTACTTC. Protein sequence: CAREGQFGREQYF.

The chain recombines TRBV2 with TRBJ2-1, with D unclear. With 8 bases removed from V and 6 bases from J, the gap between germline ends came to 17 bases. The germline CDR1 and CDR2 sequences are SNHLY and FYNNEI. The CDR3 is 14 amino acids. The CDR3 nucleotides read TGTGCCAGCGGGTTACAATCCCTCGCCAATGAGCAGTTCTTC. Translation gives CASGLQSLANEQFF.